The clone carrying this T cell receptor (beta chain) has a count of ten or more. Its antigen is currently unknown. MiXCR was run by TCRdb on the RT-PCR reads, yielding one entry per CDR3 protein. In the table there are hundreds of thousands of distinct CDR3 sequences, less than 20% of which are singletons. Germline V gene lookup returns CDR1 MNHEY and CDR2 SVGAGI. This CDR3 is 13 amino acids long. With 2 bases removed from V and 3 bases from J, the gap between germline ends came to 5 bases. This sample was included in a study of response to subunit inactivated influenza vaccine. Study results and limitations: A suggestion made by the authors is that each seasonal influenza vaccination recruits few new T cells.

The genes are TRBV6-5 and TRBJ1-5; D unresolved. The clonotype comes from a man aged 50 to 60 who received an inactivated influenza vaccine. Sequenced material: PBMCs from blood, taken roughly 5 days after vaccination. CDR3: CASSYVPNQPQHF. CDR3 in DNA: TGTGCCAGCAGTTACGTGCCCAATCAGCCCCAGCATTTT.